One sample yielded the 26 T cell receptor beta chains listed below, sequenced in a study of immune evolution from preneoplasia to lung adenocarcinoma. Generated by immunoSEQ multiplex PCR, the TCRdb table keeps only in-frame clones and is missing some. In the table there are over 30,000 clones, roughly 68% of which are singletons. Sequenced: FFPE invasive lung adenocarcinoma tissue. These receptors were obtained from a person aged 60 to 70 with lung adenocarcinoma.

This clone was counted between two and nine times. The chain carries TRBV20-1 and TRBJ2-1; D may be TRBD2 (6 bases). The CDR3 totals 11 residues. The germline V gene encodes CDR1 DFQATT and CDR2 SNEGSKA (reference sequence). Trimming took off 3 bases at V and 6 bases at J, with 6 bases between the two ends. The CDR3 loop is CSARGGNEQFF. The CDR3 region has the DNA TGCAGTGCTAGGGGGGGCAATGAGCAGTTCTTC.

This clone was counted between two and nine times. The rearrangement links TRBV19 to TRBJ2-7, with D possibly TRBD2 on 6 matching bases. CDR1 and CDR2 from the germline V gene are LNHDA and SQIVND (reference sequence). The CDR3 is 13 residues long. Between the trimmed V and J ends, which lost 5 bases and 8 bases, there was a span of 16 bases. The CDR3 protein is CASSGTTREQQYF. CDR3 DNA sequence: TGTGCCAGTAGTGGGACGACACGGGAGCAGCAGTACTTC.

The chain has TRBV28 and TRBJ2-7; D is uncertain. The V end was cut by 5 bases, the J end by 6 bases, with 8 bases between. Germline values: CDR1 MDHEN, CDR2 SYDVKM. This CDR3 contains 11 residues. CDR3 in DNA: TGTGCCAGCAGTACCCTGCGCGAGCAGTACTTC. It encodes CASSTLREQYF.

The CDR3 loop is CASNIGGNTQYF. DNA of the CDR3: TGTGCCAGCAATATCGGGGGAAATACGCAGTATTTT. The gene calls are TRBV5-8 and TRBJ2-3; maybe TRBD2 (6 bases). V gave up 6 bases and J gave up 7 bases, with 12 bases separating them. CDR1 SGHTS and CDR2 YDEGEE come from the germline V gene. This CDR3 comprises 12 residues.

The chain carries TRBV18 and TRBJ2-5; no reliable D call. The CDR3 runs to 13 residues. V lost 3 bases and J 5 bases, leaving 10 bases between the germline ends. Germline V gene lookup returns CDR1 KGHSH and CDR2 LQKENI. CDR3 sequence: CASSPITGETQYF. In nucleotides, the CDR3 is TGTGCCAGCTCACCTATTACCGGGGAGACCCAGTACTTC.

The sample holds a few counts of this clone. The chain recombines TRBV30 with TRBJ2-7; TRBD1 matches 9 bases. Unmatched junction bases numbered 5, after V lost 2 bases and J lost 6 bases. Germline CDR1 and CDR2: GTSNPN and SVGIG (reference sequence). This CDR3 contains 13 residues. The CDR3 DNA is TGTGCCTGGAGTAGGGGACAGGGTTTCGAGCAGTACTTC. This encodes CAWSRGQGFEQYF.

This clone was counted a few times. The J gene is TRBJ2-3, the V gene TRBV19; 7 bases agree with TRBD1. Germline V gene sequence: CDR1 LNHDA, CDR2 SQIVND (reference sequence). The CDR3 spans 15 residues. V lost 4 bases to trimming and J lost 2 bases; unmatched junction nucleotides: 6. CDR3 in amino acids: CASSTPGQITDTQYF. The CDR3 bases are TGTGCCAGTAGTACCCCGGGACAGATCACAGATACGCAGTATTTT. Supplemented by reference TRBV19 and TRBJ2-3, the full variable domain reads DGGITQSPKYLFRKEGQNVTLSCEQNLNHDAMYWYRQDPGQGLRLIYYSQIVNDFQKGDIAEGYSVSREKKESFPLTVTSAQKNPTAFYLCASSTPGQITDTQYFGPGTRLTVL.

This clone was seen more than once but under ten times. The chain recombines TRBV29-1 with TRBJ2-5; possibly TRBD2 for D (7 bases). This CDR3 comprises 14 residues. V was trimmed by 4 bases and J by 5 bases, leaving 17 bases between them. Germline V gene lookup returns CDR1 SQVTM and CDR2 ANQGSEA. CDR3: CSVVPGGLSETQYF. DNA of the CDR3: TGCAGCGTTGTCCCCGGGGGGCTATCGGAGACCCAGTACTTC.

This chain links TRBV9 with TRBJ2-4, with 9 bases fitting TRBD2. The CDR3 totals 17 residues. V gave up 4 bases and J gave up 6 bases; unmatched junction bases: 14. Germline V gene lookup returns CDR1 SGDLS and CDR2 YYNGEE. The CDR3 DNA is TGTGCCAGCAGCACTAACCCTCGGCGGGGGGGGCGAAACATTCAGTACTTC. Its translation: CASSTNPRRGGRNIQYF. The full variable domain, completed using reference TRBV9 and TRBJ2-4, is DSGVTQTPKHLITATGQRVTLRCSPRSGDLSVYWYQQSLDQGLQFLIQYYNGEERAKGNILERFSAQQFPDLHSELNLSSLELGDSALYFCASSTNPRRGGRNIQYFGAGTRLSVL.

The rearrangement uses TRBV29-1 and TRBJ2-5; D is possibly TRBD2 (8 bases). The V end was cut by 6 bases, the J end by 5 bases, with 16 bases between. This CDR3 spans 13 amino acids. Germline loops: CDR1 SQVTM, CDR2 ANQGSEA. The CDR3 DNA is TGCAGCGTGGGGACAGCGGGGGTGGAGACCCAGTACTTC. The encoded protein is CSVGTAGVETQYF.

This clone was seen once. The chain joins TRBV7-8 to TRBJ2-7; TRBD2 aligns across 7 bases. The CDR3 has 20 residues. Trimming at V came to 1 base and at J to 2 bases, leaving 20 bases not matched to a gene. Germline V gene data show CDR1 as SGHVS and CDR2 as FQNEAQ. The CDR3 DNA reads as TGTGCCAGCAGCTTAGACCGTGGGACTACGCAACTAGCGCTCACCTACGAGCAGTACTTC. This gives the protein CASSLDRGTTQLALTYEQYF.

CDR3 DNA: TGTGCAACGGGACAGGGATATGGGGCCAACGTCCTGACTTTC. It codes for CATGQGYGANVLTF. The V call is TRBV10-3, the J call TRBJ2-6; 9 bases map to TRBD1. From germline, CDR1 is ENHRY and CDR2 SYGVKD. The CDR3 has 14 residues.

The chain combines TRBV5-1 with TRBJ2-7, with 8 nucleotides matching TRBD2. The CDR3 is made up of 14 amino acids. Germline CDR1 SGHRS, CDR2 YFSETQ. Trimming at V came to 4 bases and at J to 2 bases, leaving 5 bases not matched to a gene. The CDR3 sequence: CASSGGRTTYEQYF. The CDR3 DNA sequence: TGCGCCAGCAGCGGCGGGAGGACGACCTACGAGCAGTACTTC.

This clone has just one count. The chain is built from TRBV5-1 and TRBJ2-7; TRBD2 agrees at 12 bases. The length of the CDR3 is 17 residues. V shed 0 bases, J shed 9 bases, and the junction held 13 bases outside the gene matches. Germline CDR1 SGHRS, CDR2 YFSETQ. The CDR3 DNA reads TGCGCCAGCAGCTTGGGACTAGCGGGAGATCCTACGACTCGGCAGTACTTC. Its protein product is CASSLGLAGDPTTRQYF.

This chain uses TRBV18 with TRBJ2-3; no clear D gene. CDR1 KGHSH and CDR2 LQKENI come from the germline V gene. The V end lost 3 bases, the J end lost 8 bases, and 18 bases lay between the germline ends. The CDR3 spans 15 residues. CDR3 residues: CASSPRHPLVGTQYF. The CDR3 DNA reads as TGTGCCAGCTCACCTAGGCATCCGCTCGTTGGTACGCAGTATTTT.

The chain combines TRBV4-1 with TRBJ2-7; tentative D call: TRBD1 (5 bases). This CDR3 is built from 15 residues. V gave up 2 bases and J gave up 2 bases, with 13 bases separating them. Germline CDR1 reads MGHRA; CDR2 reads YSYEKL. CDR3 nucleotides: TGCGCCAGCAGCCAAACAACAGGTAAAGCCTACGAGCAGTACTTC. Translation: CASSQTTGKAYEQYF.

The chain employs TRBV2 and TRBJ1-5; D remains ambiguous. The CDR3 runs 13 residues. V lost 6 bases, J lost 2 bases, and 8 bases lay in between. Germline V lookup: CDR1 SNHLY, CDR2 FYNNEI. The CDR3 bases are TGTGCCAGCAGCGTTGAGGGCAATCAGCCCCAGCATTTT. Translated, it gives CASSVEGNQPQHF.

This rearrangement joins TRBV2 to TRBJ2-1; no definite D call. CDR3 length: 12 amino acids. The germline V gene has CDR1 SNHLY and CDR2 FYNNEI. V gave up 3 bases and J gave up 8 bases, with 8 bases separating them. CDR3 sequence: CASSDPRDEQFF. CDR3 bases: TGTGCCAGCAGTGATCCTCGGGATGAGCAGTTCTTC.

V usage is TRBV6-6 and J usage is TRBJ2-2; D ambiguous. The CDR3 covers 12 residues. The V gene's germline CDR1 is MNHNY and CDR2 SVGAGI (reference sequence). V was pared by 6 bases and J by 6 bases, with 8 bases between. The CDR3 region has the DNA TGTGCCAGCAGCCACAGCCCCGGGGAGCTGTTTTTT. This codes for CASSHSPGELFF.

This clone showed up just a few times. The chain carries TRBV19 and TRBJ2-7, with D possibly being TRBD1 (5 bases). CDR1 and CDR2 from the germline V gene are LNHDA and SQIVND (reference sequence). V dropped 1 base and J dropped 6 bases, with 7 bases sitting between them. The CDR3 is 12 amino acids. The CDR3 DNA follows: TGTGCCAGTAGTATAGCAGGGTCCGAGCAGTACTTC. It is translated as CASSIAGSEQYF.

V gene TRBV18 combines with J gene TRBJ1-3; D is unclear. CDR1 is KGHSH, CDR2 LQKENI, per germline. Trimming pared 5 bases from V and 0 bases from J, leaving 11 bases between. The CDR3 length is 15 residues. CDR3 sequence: CASSSSESSGNTIYF. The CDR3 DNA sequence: TGTGCCAGCTCATCGTCCGAAAGCTCTGGAAACACCATATATTTT.

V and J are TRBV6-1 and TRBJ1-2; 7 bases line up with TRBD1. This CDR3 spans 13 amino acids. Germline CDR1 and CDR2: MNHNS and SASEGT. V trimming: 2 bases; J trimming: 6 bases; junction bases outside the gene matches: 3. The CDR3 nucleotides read TGTGCCAGCAGTGAAACAGGGGTCGATGGCTACACCTTC. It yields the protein CASSETGVDGYTF.

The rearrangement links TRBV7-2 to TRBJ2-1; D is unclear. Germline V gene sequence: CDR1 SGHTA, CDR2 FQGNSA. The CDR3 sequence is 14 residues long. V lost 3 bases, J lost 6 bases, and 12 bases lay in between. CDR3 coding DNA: TGTGCCAGCAGCTTTTCACCCGCAGTCAATGAGCAGTTCTTC. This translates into CASSFSPAVNEQFF.

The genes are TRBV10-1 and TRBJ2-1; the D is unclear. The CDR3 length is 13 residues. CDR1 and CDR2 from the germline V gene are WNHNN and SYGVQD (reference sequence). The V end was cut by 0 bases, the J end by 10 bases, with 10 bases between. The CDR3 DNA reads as TGCGCCAGCAGTGAGTCGGGCAGGCAGGAGCAGTTCTTC. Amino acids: CASSESGRQEQFF.

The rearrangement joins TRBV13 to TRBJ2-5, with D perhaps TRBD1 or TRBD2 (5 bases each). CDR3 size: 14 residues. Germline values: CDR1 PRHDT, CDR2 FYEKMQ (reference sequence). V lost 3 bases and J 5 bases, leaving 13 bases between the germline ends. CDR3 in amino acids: CASSFGAGQETQYF. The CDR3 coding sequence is TGTGCCAGCAGCTTCGGGGCAGGCCAGGAGACCCAGTACTTC.

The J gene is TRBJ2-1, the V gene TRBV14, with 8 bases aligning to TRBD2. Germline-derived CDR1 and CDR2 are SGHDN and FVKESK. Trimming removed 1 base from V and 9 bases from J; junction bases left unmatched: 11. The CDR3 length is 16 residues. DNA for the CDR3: TGTGCCAGCAGCCAAGGGGGTAGCGGGAAAGGGGGTGAGCAGTTCTTC. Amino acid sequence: CASSQGGSGKGGEQFF.